This T cell receptor (beta chain) was profiled in a study of blood T cell repertoires in COVID-19. Study context: The cDNA or gDNA used as material had been derived from T cells, B-cell-depleted T cells, or PBMCs.

Under the authors' procedure: The authors estimated nucleated cell counts from reference gene primer amplification. TCRdb keeps only in-frame clones here, not all; method: immunoSEQ multiplex PCR. Clone size and the V and J calls come from that table; the DNA yielded D and trimming. This sample yields under 200,000 clones, of which around nine tenths are seen a single time; about 6.6% belongs to the top ten. The CDR3 has 13 amino acids. From germline, CDR1 is SGHRS and CDR2 YFSETQ. V was cut by 4 bases and J by 2 bases, with 9 bases left in between. This receptor was taken from a woman aged 50 to 60 who had recovered from COVID-19. Sequenced input: PBMCs or T cells enriched from blood (not recorded which). The gene calls are TRBV5-1 and TRBJ1-1; D possibly corresponds to TRBD1 (6 bases). CDR3: CASSNRENTEAFF. The CDR3 DNA is TGCGCCAGCAGCAACAGGGAAAACACTGAAGCTTTCTTT. Supplemented by reference TRBV5-1 and TRBJ1-1, the full variable domain reads KAGVTQTPRYLIKTRGQQVTLSCSPISGHRSVSWYQQTPGQGLQFLFEYFSETQRNKGNFPGRFSGRQFSNSRSEMNVSTLELGDSALYLCASSNRENTEAFFGQGTRLTVV.